The 15 T cell receptor beta chains reported below all come from one sample, sequenced in a study of cytomegalovirus exposure and HLA in healthy donors. Use of 60 Vbeta and 13 Jbeta primers characterized the PCR. The method was immunoSEQ multiplex PCR; TCRdb's version includes in-frame clones alone and lacks a portion of them. The sample yields more than 95,000 clones, 70% to 85% seen once. Specimen: PBMCs. The receptor set was obtained from a woman under 30 in good health and CMV-seropositive.

The rearrangement joins TRBV7-9 to TRBJ1-5; D might be TRBD1 (5 bases). Trimming shortened V by 5 bases and J by 6 bases, and 20 bases separated the two germline ends. The CDR3 sequence is 16 residues long. Germline V CDR1 and CDR2: SEHNR, FQNEAQ (reference sequence). The CDR3 DNA sequence: TGTGCCAGCAGCAACCTCGATGGGGGGAAAGTTCAGCCCCAGCATTTT. The encoded protein is CASSNLDGGKVQPQHF.

The rearrangement links TRBV7-9 to TRBJ1-1; D unresolved. The CDR3 covers 17 residues. Trimming shortened V by 0 bases and J by 4 bases, and 18 bases separated the two germline ends. From germline, CDR1 is SEHNR and CDR2 FQNEAQ (reference sequence). CDR3 bases: TGTGCCAGCAGCTTAGCAGCGTCGACGCGGCTTGGCACTGAAGCTTTCTTT. Translated: CASSLAASTRLGTEAFF. The entire variable domain, with the rest obtained from reference TRBV7-9 and TRBJ1-1, is as follows: DTGVSQNPRHKITKRGQNVTFRCDPISEHNRLYWYRQTLGQGPEFLTYFQNEAQLEKSRLLSDRFSAERPKGSFSTLEIQRTEQGDSAMYLCASSLAASTRLGTEAFFGQGTRLTVV.

This chain joins TRBV10-3 and TRBJ2-1; the match to TRBD1 covers 10 bases. Germline CDR1 is ENHRY and CDR2 is SYGVKD. This CDR3 has 17 residues. The junction had 8 bases not matched to a gene; V was cut back by 2 bases and J by 4 bases. The CDR3 coding sequence is TGTGCCATCAGTGAGAATCGGGGACAGGGGTTGTACAATGAGCAGTTCTTC. This translates into CAISENRGQGLYNEQFF.

This clone has more than one count but fewer than ten. This sequence joins TRBV7-9 and TRBJ1-5, with 7 bases lining up with TRBD1. With 6 bases clipped from V and 4 bases from J, the junction kept 6 bases outside the gene matches. Germline CDR1 and CDR2: SEHNR and FQNEAQ (reference sequence). The CDR3 contains 14 residues. CDR3 sequence reads: CASSQTGYNQPQHF. As DNA, the CDR3 is TGTGCCAGCAGTCAGACAGGGTATAATCAGCCCCAGCATTTT. The full variable domain, its missing parts supplied by reference TRBV7-9 and TRBJ1-5, is DTGVSQNPRHKITKRGQNVTFRCDPISEHNRLYWYRQTLGQGPEFLTYFQNEAQLEKSRLLSDRFSAERPKGSFSTLEIQRTEQGDSAMYLCASSQTGYNQPQHFGDGTRLSIL.

CDR3 bases: TGCAGTGCTAGAGAGGTCGGTGAAGCTTTCTTT. Translating it yields CSAREVGEAFF. The chain joins TRBV20-1 to TRBJ1-1; D gene unclear. V lost 0 bases, J lost 7 bases, and 6 bases lay in between. Germline lookup yields CDR1 DFQATT and CDR2 SNEGSKA (reference sequence). The CDR3 loop spans 11 amino acids.

This clone appeared once. The V and J genes are TRBV15 and TRBJ2-2; 9 bases align to TRBD1. The CDR3 extends over 14 amino acids. The germline gives CDR1 LNHNV, CDR2 YYDKDF (reference sequence). V lost 5 bases and J lost 7; bases outside the gene matches: 5. CDR3 protein: CATSGGQGSGELFF. CDR3 in DNA: TGTGCCACCAGCGGAGGACAGGGGAGCGGGGAGCTGTTTTTT.

CDR3 sequence: CASSLVGTGGSQPQHF. The CDR3 coding sequence is TGTGCCAGCAGTTTAGTAGGTACAGGGGGCTCTCAGCCCCAGCATTTT. The chain uses TRBV28 and TRBJ1-5; 9 bases map to TRBD1. Germline lookup yields CDR1 MDHEN and CDR2 SYDVKM. Trimming cost V 2 bases and J 6 bases; bases outside gene matches: 8. The CDR3 is made up of 16 amino acids.

The genes are TRBV14 and TRBJ2-5, with TRBD2 as a possible D gene (7 bases). V lost 0 bases and J 2 bases, leaving 16 bases between the germline ends. The CDR3 covers 17 residues. Per the germline V gene, CDR1 is SGHDN and CDR2 is FVKESK. The CDR3 reads CASSQDGGAINQETQYF. The CDR3 region has the DNA TGTGCCAGCAGCCAAGATGGGGGGGCGATTAATCAAGAGACCCAGTACTTC.

The chain uses TRBV29-1 and TRBJ2-7; the D gene is possibly TRBD2 (6 bases). V shed 6 bases and J shed 3 bases, with 15 bases lying between them. The CDR3 has 13 residues. Germline CDR1 and CDR2: SQVTM and ANQGSEA. CDR3 DNA sequence: TGCAGCGTGTCTTCCGGGACTGACTACGAGCAGTACTTC. Its protein is CSVSSGTDYEQYF.

The CDR3 DNA is TGTGCCAGCAGCTACGACACTTACAATGAGCAGTTCTTC. Translated, it gives CASSYDTYNEQFF. The J gene is TRBJ2-1, the V gene TRBV7-6; D gene uncertain. CDR3 length: 13 amino acids. V dropped 4 bases and J dropped 4 bases, with 8 bases sitting between them. Germline V gene lookup returns CDR1 SGHVS and CDR2 FNYEAQ.

The CDR3 loop reads CATSRGGGQPQHF. Written as DNA, the CDR3 is TGTGCCACCAGCAGAGGGGGCGGACAGCCCCAGCATTTT. V is TRBV15 and J is TRBJ1-5; TRBD1 is a possible D gene (5 bases). The CDR3 runs to 13 residues. V was clipped by 1 base and J by 7 bases, with 8 bases between them. In germline, CDR1 is LNHNV, CDR2 YYDKDF (reference sequence).

The chain carries TRBV30 and TRBJ2-7; 11 nucleotides match TRBD1. The ends lost 3 bases at V and 6 bases at J; junction bases unmatched: 16. The germline V gene has CDR1 GTSNPN and CDR2 SVGIG (reference sequence). This CDR3 is 17 amino acids long. This chain's CDR3 is CAWSGGSTGTGGFEQYF. The CDR3 DNA reads TGTGCCTGGAGCGGGGGGAGTACCGGGACAGGGGGTTTCGAGCAGTACTTC.

V and J are TRBV18 and TRBJ2-1; 7 bases agree with TRBD2. Germline lookup yields CDR1 KGHSH and CDR2 LQKENI. The CDR3 spans 16 residues. Trimming took 0 bases from V and 5 from J; bases not matched to a gene: 7. CDR3 sequence reads: CASSPPGLHTNNEQFF. In DNA form, the CDR3 reads TGTGCCAGCTCACCACCGGGACTACACACCAACAATGAGCAGTTCTTC. The whole variable domain, remainder taken from reference TRBV18 and TRBJ2-1, is NAGVMQNPRHLVRRRGQEARLRCSPMKGHSHVYWYRQLPEEGLKFMVYLQKENIIDESGMPKERFSAEFPKEGPSILRIQQVVRGDSAAYFCASSPPGLHTNNEQFFGPGTRLTVL.

V usage is TRBV5-1 and J usage is TRBJ1-2; D is possibly TRBD1 (6 bases). The CDR3 sequence is 13 residues long. V lost 3 bases, J lost 5 bases, and 11 bases lay in between. CDR1 and CDR2 (germline): SGHRS, YFSETQ. The CDR3 reads CASSSDSQYGYTF. The CDR3 DNA reads as TGCGCCAGCAGCTCGGACAGTCAGTATGGCTACACCTTC.

This sequence joins TRBV9 and TRBJ2-3; maybe TRBD2 (5 bases). The CDR3 spans 15 residues. Germline assignment: CDR1 SGDLS and CDR2 YYNGEE. Trimming left V 4 bases short and J 0 bases short, with 12 bases between. DNA for the CDR3: TGTGCCAGCAGCTACGGGGAGCGTAGCACAGATACGCAGTATTTT. This sequence encodes CASSYGERSTDTQYF.